The clone carrying this T cell receptor (beta chain) was detected many times. Its antigen is not known. This sample stems from a study of T cells in Graves' hyperthyroidism and ophthalmopathy. Study observations and caveats: Most thyroid clonotypes with frequency above 0.001 were detected in blood.

Germline V CDR1 and CDR2: MNHEY, SVGAGI. This CDR3 contains 16 residues. Trimming cost V 3 bases and J 3 bases; bases outside gene matches: 8. Uncontrolled infection, other autoimmune disease, pregnancy or lactation disqualified patients from enrolment. The diagnostic basis comprised clinical symptoms, serum thyroxine and TRAb, thyroid ultrasound and orbital computed tomography. The CDR3 regions of TCR beta were amplified from RNA transcripts. The HTBI primer set was used in a first-round RT-PCR of the TCR CDR3. TCRdb redid the calling of the multiplex PCR reads with MiXCR, one entry per CDR3 protein. The table shows approximately 610,000 distinct CDR3 sequences, with around 15% occurring only once.

This receptor was identified in a middle-aged woman with Graves' ophthalmopathy. The sample comprised blood. V usage is TRBV6-5 and J usage is TRBJ1-2, with 9 bases identical to TRBD1. CDR3 bases: TGTGCCAGCAGTTATCGGGACAGGGATCGGGACTATGGCTACACCTTC. Translating it yields CASSYRDRDRDYGYTF.